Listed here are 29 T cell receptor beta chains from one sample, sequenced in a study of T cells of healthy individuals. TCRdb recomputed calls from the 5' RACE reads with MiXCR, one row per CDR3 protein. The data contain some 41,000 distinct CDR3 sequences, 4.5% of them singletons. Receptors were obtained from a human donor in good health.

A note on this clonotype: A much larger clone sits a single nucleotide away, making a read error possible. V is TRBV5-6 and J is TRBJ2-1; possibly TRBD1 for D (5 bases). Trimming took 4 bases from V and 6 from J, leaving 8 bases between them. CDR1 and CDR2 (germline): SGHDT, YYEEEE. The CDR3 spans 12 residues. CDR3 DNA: TGTGCCAGCAGCCACCAGGGCAATGAGCAGTTCTTC. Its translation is CASSHQGNEQFF.

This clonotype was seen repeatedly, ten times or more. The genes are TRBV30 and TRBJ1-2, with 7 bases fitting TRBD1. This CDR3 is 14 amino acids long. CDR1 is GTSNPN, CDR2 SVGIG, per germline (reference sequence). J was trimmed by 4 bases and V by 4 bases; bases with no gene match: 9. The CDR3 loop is CAWTPGGGIYGYTF. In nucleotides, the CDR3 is TGTGCCTGGACTCCGGGAGGGGGCATCTATGGCTACACCTTC.

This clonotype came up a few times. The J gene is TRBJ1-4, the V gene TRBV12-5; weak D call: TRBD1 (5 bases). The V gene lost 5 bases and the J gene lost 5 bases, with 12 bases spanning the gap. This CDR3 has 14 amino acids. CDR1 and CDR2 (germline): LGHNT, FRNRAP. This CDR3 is CASGLGTENEKLFF. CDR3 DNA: TGTGCTAGTGGTCTAGGGACGGAGAATGAAAAACTGTTTTTT.

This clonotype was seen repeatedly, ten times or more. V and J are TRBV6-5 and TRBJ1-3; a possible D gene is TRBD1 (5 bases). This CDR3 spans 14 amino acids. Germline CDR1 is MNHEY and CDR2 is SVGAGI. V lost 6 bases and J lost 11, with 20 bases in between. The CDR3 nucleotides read TGTGCCAGCAGAGATCAGGGTTGGGACGAGGCCATATATTTT. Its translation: CASRDQGWDEAIYF.

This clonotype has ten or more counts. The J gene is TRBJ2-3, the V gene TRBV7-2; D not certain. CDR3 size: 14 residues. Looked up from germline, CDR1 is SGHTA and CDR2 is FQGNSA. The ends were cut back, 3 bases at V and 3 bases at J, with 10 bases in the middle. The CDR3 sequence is CASSLESRTDTQYF. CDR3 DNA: TGTGCCAGCAGCTTGGAATCTAGAACAGATACGCAGTATTTT.

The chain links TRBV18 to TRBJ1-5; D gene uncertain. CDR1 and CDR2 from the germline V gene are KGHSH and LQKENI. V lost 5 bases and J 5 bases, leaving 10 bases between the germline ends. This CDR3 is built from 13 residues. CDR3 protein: CASSRQDDQPQHF. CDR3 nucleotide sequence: TGTGCCAGCTCAAGGCAGGACGATCAGCCCCAGCATTTT. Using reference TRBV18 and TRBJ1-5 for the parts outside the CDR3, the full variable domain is NAGVMQNPRHLVRRRGQEARLRCSPMKGHSHVYWYRQLPEEGLKFMVYLQKENIIDESGMPKERFSAEFPKEGPSILRIQQVVRGDSAAYFCASSRQDDQPQHFGDGTRLSIL.

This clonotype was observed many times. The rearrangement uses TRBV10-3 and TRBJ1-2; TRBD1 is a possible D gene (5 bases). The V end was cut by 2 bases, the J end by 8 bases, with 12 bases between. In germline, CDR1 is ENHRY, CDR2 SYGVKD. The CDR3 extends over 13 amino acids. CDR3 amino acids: CAISESGGEGYTF. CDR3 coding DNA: TGTGCCATCAGTGAGAGTGGAGGGGAAGGCTACACCTTC.

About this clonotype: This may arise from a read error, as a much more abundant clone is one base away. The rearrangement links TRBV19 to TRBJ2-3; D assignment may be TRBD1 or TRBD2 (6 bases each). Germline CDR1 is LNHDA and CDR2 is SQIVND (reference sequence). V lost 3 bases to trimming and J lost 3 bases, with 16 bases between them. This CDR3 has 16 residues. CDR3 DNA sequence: TGTGCCAGTAGTATTCATACGGGGGCGGTGACAGATACGCAGTATTTT. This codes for CASSIHTGAVTDTQYF.

The CDR3 DNA reads TGTGCTAGTGCGGTTAGCACAGATACGCAGTATTTT. It encodes CASAVSTDTQYF. The chain links TRBV12-5 to TRBJ2-3; D not resolved. There are 12 residues in the CDR3. Germline CDR1 and CDR2: LGHNT and FRNRAP. The V and J ends lost 7 bases and 0 bases respectively, with 5 bases between them.

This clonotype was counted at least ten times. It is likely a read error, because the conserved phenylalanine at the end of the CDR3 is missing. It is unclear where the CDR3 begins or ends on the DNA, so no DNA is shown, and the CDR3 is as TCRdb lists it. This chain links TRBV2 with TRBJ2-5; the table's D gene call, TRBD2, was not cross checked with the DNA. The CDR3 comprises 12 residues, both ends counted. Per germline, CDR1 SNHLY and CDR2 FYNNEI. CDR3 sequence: CASSVERGALQI.

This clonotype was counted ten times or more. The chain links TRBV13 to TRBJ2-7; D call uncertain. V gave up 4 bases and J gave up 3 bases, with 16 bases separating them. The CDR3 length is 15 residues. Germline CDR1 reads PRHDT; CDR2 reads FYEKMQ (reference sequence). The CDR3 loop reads CASSSPPGPYYEQYF. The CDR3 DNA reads TGTGCCAGCAGCTCCCCCCCCGGGCCTTACTACGAGCAGTACTTC. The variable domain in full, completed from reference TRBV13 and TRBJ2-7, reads AAGVIQSPRHLIKEKRETATLKCYPIPRHDTVYWYQQGPGQDPQFLISFYEKMQSDKGSIPDRFSAQQFSDYHSELNMSSLELGDSALYFCASSSPPGPYYEQYFGPGTRLTVT.

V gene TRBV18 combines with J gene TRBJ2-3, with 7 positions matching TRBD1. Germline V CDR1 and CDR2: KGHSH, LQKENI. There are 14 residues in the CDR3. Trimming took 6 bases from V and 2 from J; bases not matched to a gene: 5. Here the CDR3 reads CASSQGQNTDTQYF. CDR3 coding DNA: TGTGCCAGCTCCCAGGGACAGAACACAGATACGCAGTATTTT.

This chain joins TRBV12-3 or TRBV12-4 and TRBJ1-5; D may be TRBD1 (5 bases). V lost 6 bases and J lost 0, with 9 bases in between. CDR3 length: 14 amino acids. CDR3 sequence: CASRQTGSNQPQHF. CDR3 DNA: TGTGCCAGCAGACAAACAGGTAGCAATCAGCCCCAGCATTTT.

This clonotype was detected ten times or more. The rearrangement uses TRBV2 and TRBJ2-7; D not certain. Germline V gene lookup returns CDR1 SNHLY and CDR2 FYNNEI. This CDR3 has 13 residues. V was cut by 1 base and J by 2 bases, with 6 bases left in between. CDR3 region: CASSEEGAYEQYF. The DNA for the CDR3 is TGTGCCAGCAGTGAAGAAGGTGCCTACGAGCAGTACTTC.

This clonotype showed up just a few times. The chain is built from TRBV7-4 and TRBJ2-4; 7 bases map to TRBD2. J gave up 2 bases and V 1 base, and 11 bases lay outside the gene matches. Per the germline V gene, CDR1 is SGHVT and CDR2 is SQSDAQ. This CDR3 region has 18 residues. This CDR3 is CASSLEVGGGRTKNIQYF. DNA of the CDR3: TGTGCCAGCAGCTTAGAGGTGGGCGGGGGAAGGACCAAAAACATTCAGTACTTC.

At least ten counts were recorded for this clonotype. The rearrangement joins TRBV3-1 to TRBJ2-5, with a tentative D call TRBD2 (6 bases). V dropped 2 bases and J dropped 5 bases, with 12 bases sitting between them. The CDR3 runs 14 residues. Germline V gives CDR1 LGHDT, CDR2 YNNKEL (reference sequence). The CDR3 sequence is CASSQSKAGETQYF. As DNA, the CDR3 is TGTGCCAGCAGCCAAAGTAAGGCGGGGGAGACCCAGTACTTC.

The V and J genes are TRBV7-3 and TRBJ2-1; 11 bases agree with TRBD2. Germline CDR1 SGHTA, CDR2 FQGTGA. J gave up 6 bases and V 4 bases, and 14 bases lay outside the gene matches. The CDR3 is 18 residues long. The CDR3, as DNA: TGTGCCAGCAGCTCCCGGGAGGGGATAGCGGGAGGGTCCAATGAGCAGTTCTTC. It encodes CASSSREGIAGGSNEQFF. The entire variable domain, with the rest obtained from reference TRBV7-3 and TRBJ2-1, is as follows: GAGVSQTPSNKVTEKGKYVELRCDPISGHTALYWYRQSLGQGPEFLIYFQGTGAADDSGLPNDRFFAVRPEGSVSTLKIQRTERGDSAVYLCASSSREGIAGGSNEQFFGPGTRLTVL.

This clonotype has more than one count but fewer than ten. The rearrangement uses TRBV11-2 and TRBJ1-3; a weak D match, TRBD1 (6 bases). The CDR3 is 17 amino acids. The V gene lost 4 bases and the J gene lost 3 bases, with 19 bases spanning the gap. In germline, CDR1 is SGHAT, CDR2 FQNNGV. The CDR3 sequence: CASSSPQGIVGGNTIYF. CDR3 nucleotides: TGTGCCAGCAGCTCCCCACAGGGAATCGTAGGTGGAAACACCATATATTTT.

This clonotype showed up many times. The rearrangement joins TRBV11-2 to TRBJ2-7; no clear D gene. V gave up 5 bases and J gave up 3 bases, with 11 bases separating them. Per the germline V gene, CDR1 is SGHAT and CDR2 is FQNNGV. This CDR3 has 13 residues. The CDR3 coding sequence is TGTGCCAGCAGCAGAATCAGGAACTACGAGCAGTACTTC. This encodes CASSRIRNYEQYF.

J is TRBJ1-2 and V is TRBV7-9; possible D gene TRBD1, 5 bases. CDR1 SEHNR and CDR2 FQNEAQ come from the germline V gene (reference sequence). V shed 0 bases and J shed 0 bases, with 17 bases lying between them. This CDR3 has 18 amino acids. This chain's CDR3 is CASSLAAYRDSANYGYTF. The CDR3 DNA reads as TGTGCCAGCAGCTTAGCGGCCTACCGGGACTCTGCTAACTATGGCTACACCTTC. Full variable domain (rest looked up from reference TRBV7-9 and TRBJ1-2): DTGVSQNPRHKITKRGQNVTFRCDPISEHNRLYWYRQTLGQGPEFLTYFQNEAQLEKSRLLSDRFSAERPKGSFSTLEIQRTEQGDSAMYLCASSLAAYRDSANYGYTFGSGTRLTVV.

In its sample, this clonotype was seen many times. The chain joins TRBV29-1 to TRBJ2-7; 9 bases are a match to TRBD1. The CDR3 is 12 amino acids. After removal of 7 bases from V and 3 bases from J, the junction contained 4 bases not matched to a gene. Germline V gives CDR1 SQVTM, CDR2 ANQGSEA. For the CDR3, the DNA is TGCAGCGCCGGACAGGGGAGCTACGAGCAGTACTTC. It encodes CSAGQGSYEQYF.

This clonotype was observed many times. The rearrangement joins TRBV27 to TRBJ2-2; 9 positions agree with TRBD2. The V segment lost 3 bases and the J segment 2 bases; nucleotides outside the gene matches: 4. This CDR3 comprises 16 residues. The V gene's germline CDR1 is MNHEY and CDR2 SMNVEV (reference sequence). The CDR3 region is CASSLLAGVNTGELFF. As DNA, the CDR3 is TGTGCCAGCAGTTTGTTAGCGGGGGTCAACACCGGGGAGCTGTTTTTT.

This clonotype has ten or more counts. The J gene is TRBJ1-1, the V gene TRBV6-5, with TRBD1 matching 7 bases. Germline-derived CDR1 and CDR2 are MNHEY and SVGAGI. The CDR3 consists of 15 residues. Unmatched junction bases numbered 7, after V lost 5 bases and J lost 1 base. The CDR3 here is CASSRPGTANTEAFF. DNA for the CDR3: TGTGCCAGCAGTCGCCCCGGGACAGCGAACACTGAAGCTTTCTTT.

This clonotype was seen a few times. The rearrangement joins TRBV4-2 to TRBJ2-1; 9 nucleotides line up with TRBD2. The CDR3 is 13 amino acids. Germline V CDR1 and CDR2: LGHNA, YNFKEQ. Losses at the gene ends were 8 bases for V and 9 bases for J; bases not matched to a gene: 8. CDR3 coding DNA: TGTGCCAGCTGGGCGGGAGGGTCCGGTGAGCAGTTCTTC. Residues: CASWAGGSGEQFF.

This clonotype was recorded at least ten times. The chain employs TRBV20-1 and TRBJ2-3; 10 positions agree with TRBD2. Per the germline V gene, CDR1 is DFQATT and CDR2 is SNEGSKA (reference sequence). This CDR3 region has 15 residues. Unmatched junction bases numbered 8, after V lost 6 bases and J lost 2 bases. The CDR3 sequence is CSALPSGSLTDTQYF. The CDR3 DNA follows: TGCAGTGCGCTTCCTAGCGGGAGCCTCACAGATACGCAGTATTTT.

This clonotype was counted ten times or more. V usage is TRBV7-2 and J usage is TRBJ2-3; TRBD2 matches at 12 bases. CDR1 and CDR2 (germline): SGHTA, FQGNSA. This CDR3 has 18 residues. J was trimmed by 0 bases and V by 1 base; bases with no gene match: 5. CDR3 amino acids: CASSLELAGGPSTDTQYF. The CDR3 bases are TGTGCCAGCAGCTTAGAACTAGCGGGAGGACCGAGCACAGATACGCAGTATTTT.

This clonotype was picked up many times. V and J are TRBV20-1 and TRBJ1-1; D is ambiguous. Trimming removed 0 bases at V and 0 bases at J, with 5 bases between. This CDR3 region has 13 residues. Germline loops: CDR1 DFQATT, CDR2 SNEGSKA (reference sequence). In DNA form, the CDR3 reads TGCAGTGCTAGAGAGGATATGAACACTGAAGCTTTCTTT. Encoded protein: CSAREDMNTEAFF.

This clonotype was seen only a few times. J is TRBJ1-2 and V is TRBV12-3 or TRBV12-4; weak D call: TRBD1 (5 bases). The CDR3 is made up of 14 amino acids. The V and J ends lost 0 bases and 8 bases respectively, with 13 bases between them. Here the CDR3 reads CASSLALTGGGYTF. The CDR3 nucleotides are TGTGCCAGCAGTTTAGCGCTTACAGGCGGGGGCTACACCTTC.

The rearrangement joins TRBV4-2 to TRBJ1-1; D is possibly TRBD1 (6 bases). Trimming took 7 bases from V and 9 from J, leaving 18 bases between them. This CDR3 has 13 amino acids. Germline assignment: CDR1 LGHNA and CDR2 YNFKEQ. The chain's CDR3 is CASNGGIQSKAFF. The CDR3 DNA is TGTGCCAGCAATGGGGGCATTCAATCTAAAGCTTTCTTT.